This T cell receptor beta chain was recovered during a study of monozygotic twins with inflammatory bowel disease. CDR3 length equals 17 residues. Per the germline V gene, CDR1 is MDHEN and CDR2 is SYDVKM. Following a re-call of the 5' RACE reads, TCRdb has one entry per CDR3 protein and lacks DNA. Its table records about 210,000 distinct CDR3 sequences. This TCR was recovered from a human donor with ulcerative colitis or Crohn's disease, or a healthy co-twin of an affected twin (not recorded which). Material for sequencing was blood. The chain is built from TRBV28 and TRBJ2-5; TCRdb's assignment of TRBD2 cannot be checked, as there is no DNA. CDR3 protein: CASSLWVGPAAQETQYF.